A selection of T cell receptor beta chains follows, all from one sample in a study of identifying expanded T cells in peripheral blood. Method: immunoSEQ multiplex PCR; TCRdb's copy keeps in-frame clones and lacks some. Counted here are 81,000 or so clones, 65% to 85% occurring once; the ten biggest clones make up about 19%. The sequenced sample consisted of blood. The receptors shown here come from a person aged 18 to 75 in good health. Each CDR3 is given with its conserved first and last residue. D genes are given only for firm matches. Clone sizes are given selectively: once, few, many, or a class where the clone is expanded.

>TRBJ2-3|NA|TRBV6-4|13|NA
TGTGCCAGCAGCAGGGAGAACACAGATACGCAGTATTTT
CASSRENTDTQYF
>TRBJ1-2|NA|TRBV9|14|NA
TGTGCCAGCAGCGTAGGTGTAGCTAACTATGGCTACACCTTC
CASSVGVANYGYTF
>TRBJ1-1|few|TRBV4-1|14|NA
TGCGCCAGCAGCCCATCGACAGGAAGGTCGGAAGCTTTCTTT
CASSPSTGRSEAFF
>TRBJ2-5|few|TRBV10-1|15|NA
TGCGCCAGCACCCCCCGTCCGGACCCCGTAAAGACCCAGTACTTC
CASTPRPDPVKTQYF
>TRBJ2-7|NA|TRBV5-1|18|TRBD2
TGCGCCAGCAGCTTGAGGGCACTAGCGGAAATAAGCTCCTACGAGCAGTACTTC
CASSLRALAEISSYEQYF
>TRBJ2-1|NA|TRBV15|14|TRBD2
TGTGCCACCACCCAGACTAGCGGGAGTGATGAGCAGTTCTTC
CATTQTSGSDEQFF
>TRBJ2-5|NA|TRBV5-4|15|TRBD2
TGTGCCAGCAGCCGGATGGGGACTAAACAAGAGACCCAGTACTTC
CASSRMGTKQETQYF
>TRBJ2-7|NA|TRBV5-6|16|TRBD2
TGTGCCAGCAGCTTGAGGTCTAGCGGGGAGCGGGTGCGGCAGTACTTC
CASSLRSSGERVRQYF
>TRBJ2-5|NA|TRBV7-7|14|TRBD2
TGTGCTAGCAGCCACCCGGGGGAGGGCCAGAACCAGTACTTC
CASSHPGEGQNQYF
>TRBJ1-2|NA|TRBV2|17|NA
TGTGCCAGCAGTGAGGTTGACAGAACGAGTGGTGATTATGGCTACACCTTC
CASSEVDRTSGDYGYTF
>TRBJ2-7|NA|TRBV6-5|16|NA
TGTGCCAGCAGTTACTCGCGCTACAGGGTCTCCTACGAGCAGTACTTC
CASSYSRYRVSYEQYF
>TRBJ1-5|NA|TRBV4-1|13|NA
TGCGCCAGCAGCCAATGGACCGGTCAGCCCCAGCATTTT
CASSQWTGQPQHF